These 14 T cell receptor beta chains were sequenced from one sample in a study of cytomegalovirus exposure and HLA in healthy donors. The PCR made use of 60 Vbeta and 13 Jbeta primers. Method: immunoSEQ multiplex PCR; TCRdb's copy keeps in-frame clones and lacks some. The repertoire consists of more than 140,000 clones, with just under 85% occurring once and the leading ten covering 1.5% to 2%. The sequenced sample was PBMCs. Every receptor here comes from a woman aged 40 to 50 in good health and CMV-seronegative.

This clone was counted a few times. This rearrangement joins TRBV2 to TRBJ2-3; possibly TRBD1 for D (7 bases). Trimming cost V 5 bases and J 6 bases, with 15 bases left between them. Germline V CDR1 and CDR2: SNHLY, FYNNEI. This CDR3 contains 14 residues. Here the CDR3 DNA reads TGTGCCAGCAGTTCCCAGGGGGGACTGGATACGCAGTATTTT. Translation: CASSSQGGLDTQYF.

This rearrangement joins TRBV6-6 to TRBJ1-1; unclear D gene. V shed 7 bases and J shed 2 bases, with 11 bases lying between them. The CDR3 is 13 residues long. Germline-derived CDR1 and CDR2 are MNHNY and SVGAGI (reference sequence). DNA for the CDR3: TGTGCCAGCAAGAGAAAACCAAACACTGAAGCTTTCTTT. Translating gives CASKRKPNTEAFF.

This chain links TRBV7-8 with TRBJ1-2; 8 bases line up with TRBD1. This CDR3 has 15 amino acids. V lost 0 bases, J lost 4 bases, and 4 bases stayed unmatched. Germline CDR1 and CDR2: SGHVS and FQNEAQ. CDR3 coding DNA: TGTGCCAGCAGCTTAGCGCCGGACAGGGTCTATGGCTACACCTTC. Amino acids: CASSLAPDRVYGYTF.

The table lists this clone with a few counts. The chain combines TRBV5-5 with TRBJ2-7, with a weak D call TRBD2 (5 bases). Trimming cost V 2 bases and J 6 bases, with 12 bases left between them. Germline-derived CDR1 and CDR2 are SGHKS and YYEKEE (reference sequence). The CDR3 consists of 13 residues. CDR3 nucleotides: TGTGCCAGCAGCTTATGTAGCGACTGCGAGCAGTACTTC. Its protein is CASSLCSDCEQYF.

The chain carries TRBV28 and TRBJ1-2, with 9 nucleotides matching TRBD1. The CDR3 runs to 14 residues. The germline CDR1 and CDR2 sequences are MDHEN and SYDVKM. Germline trimming cut 5 bases from V and 8 bases from J; bases unmatched to any gene: 9. The CDR3 coding sequence is TGTGCCAGCAGTCCCTGGGACAGGGAAGTGGGCTACACCTTC. Translating gives CASSPWDREVGYTF.

The chain links TRBV19 to TRBJ2-5, with TRBD1 as a possible D gene (6 bases). The CDR3 totals 13 residues. Germline V lookup: CDR1 LNHDA, CDR2 SQIVND (reference sequence). Deletions cut 3 bases from V and 3 bases from J, with 8 bases between. CDR3 nucleotide sequence: TGTGCCAGTAGTATGGACAGAGAAGAGACCCAGTACTTC. This encodes CASSMDREETQYF.

The chain recombines TRBV11-2 with TRBJ1-1, with TRBD1 matching 9 bases. The germline V gene encodes CDR1 SGHAT and CDR2 FQNNGV. The CDR3 has 13 amino acids. V trimming: 5 bases; J trimming: 14 bases; junction bases outside the gene matches: 12. The CDR3 DNA follows: TGTGCCAGCAGCCCGGGGACAGGGCATCAAGGCTTCTTT. It encodes CASSPGTGHQGFF.

V usage is TRBV5-6 and J usage is TRBJ1-1, with 11 bases that match TRBD1. V lost 1 base, J lost 3 bases, and 8 bases stayed unmatched. Germline-derived CDR1 and CDR2 are SGHDT and YYEEEE. This CDR3 region has 17 residues. The CDR3 DNA reads as TGTGCCAGCAGCTTGACCCCGGGACAGGGGGGCGACACTGAAGCTTTCTTT. This sequence encodes CASSLTPGQGGDTEAFF.

This sequence joins TRBV18 and TRBJ2-2, with D uncertain. Trimming removed 5 bases from V and 7 bases from J, with 17 bases in between. The CDR3 consists of 15 residues. CDR1 and CDR2 from the germline V gene are KGHSH and LQKENI. CDR3 loop: CASSKVGFGDGELFF. DNA of the CDR3: TGTGCCAGCTCAAAGGTCGGGTTTGGAGACGGGGAGCTGTTTTTT. Based on the CDR3 plus reference TRBV18 and TRBJ2-2, the full variable domain is NAGVMQNPRHLVRRRGQEARLRCSPMKGHSHVYWYRQLPEEGLKFMVYLQKENIIDESGMPKERFSAEFPKEGPSILRIQQVVRGDSAAYFCASSKVGFGDGELFFGEGSRLTVL.

V is TRBV15 and J is TRBJ1-5, with D tentatively TRBD1 (6 bases). V was pared by 0 bases and J by 5 bases, with 14 bases between. The length of the CDR3 is 16 residues. CDR1 and CDR2 from the germline V gene are LNHNV and YYDKDF (reference sequence). The CDR3 DNA is TGTGCCACCAGCAGAGATGGGGGGGGGCATTATCAGCCCCAGCATTTT. Translated: CATSRDGGGHYQPQHF.

The V call is TRBV29-1, the J call TRBJ2-1; 7 bases are shared with TRBD1. The CDR3 has 13 amino acids. With 7 bases clipped from V and 9 bases from J, the junction kept 12 bases outside the gene matches. Germline V CDR1 and CDR2: SQVTM, ANQGSEA. Here the CDR3 reads CSGTGQLGSEQFF. In DNA, the CDR3 is TGCAGCGGGACAGGTCAGCTCGGTAGTGAGCAGTTCTTC.

This clone was seen once. This chain connects TRBV9 to TRBJ2-7, with D possibly being TRBD2 (6 bases). V lost 4 bases and J lost 3, with 17 bases in between. Germline V CDR1 and CDR2: SGDLS, YYNGEE. CDR3 length: 15 amino acids. The CDR3 bases are TGTGCCAGCAGCACCCCGCCCGGGGGAGGCTACGAGCAGTACTTC. Encoded protein: CASSTPPGGGYEQYF.

The J gene is TRBJ1-4, the V gene TRBV28; D perhaps matches TRBD1 (6 bases). Trimming pared 8 bases from V and 10 bases from J, leaving 8 bases between. Germline lookup yields CDR1 MDHEN and CDR2 SYDVKM. The CDR3 consists of 10 residues. The CDR3 nucleotides read TGTGCCAGCGGGGACATAAAACTGTTTTTT. This translates into CASGDIKLFF.

The rearrangement joins TRBV19 to TRBJ1-5; D gene ambiguous. The V gene lost 5 bases and the J gene lost 5 bases, with 10 bases spanning the gap. The V gene's germline CDR1 is LNHDA and CDR2 SQIVND (reference sequence). This CDR3 region has 13 residues. CDR3 region: CASSRGSHQPQHF. CDR3 in DNA: TGTGCCAGTAGTCGAGGGTCGCATCAGCCCCAGCATTTT.